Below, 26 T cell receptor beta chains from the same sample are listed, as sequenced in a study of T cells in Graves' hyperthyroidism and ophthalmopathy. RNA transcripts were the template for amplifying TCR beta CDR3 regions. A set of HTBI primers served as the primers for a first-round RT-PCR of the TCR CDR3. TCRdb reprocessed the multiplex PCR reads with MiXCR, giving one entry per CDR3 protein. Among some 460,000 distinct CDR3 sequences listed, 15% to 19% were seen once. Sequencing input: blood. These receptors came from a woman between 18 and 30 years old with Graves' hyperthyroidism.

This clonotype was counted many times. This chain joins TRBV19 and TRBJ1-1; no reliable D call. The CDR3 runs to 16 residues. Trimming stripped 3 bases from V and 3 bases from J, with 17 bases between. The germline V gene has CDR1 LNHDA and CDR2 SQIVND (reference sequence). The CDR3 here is CASSIEGWSPDTEAFF. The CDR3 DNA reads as TGTGCCAGTAGTATCGAGGGTTGGAGCCCGGACACTGAAGCTTTCTTT.

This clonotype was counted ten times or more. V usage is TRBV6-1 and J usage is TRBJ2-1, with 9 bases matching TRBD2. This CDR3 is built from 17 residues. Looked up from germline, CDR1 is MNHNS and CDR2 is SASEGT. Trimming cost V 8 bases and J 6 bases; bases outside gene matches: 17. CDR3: CASRGAGGLLKFNEQFF. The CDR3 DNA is TGTGCCAGCCGGGGTGCGGGAGGGCTCCTAAAATTCAATGAGCAGTTCTTC.

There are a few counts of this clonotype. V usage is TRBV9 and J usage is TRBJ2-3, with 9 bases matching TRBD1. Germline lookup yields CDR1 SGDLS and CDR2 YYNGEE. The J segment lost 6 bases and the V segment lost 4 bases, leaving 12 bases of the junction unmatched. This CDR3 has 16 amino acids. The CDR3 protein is CASSIQGALSADTQYF. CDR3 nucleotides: TGTGCCAGCAGCATACAGGGGGCGCTTTCAGCCGATACGCAGTATTTT.

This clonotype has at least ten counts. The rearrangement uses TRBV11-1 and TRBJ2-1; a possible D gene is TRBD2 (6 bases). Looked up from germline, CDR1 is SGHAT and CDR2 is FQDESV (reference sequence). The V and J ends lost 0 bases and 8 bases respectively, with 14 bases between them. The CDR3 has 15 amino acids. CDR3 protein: CASSLAGGLVDEQFF. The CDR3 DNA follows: TGTGCCAGCAGCTTAGCGGGAGGCCTTGTCGATGAGCAGTTCTTC.

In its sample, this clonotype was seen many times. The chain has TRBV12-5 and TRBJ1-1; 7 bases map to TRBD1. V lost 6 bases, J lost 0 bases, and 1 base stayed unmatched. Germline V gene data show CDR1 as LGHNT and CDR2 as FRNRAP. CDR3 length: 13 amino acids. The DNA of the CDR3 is TGTGCTAGTGGGGACAGGCTGAACACTGAAGCTTTCTTT. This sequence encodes CASGDRLNTEAFF.

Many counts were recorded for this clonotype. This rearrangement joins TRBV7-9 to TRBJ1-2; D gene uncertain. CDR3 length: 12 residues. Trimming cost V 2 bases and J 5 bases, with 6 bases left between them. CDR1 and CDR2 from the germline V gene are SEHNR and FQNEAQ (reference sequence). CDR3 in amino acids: CASSLNDYGYTF. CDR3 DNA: TGTGCCAGCAGCTTAAATGATTATGGCTACACCTTC. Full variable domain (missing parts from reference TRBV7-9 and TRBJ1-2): DTGVSQNPRHKITKRGQNVTFRCDPISEHNRLYWYRQTLGQGPEFLTYFQNEAQLEKSRLLSDRFSAERPKGSFSTLEIQRTEQGDSAMYLCASSLNDYGYTFGSGTRLTVV.

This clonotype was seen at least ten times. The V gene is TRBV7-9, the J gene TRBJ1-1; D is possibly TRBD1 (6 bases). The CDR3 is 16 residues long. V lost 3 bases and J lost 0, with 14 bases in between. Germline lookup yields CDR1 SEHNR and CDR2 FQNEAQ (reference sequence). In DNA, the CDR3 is TGTGCCAGCAGCTTTCGATGGGGACACATGAACACTGAAGCTTTCTTT. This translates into CASSFRWGHMNTEAFF.

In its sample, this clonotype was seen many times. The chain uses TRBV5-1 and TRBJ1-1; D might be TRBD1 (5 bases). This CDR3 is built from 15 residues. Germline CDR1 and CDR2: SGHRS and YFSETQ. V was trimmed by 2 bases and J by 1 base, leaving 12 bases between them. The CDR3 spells CASSLMHRPNTEAFF. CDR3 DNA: TGCGCCAGCAGCTTAATGCACAGGCCGAACACTGAAGCTTTCTTT. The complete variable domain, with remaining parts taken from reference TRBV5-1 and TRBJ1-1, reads KAGVTQTPRYLIKTRGQQVTLSCSPISGHRSVSWYQQTPGQGLQFLFEYFSETQRNKGNFPGRFSGRQFSNSRSEMNVSTLELGDSALYLCASSLMHRPNTEAFFGQGTRLTVV.

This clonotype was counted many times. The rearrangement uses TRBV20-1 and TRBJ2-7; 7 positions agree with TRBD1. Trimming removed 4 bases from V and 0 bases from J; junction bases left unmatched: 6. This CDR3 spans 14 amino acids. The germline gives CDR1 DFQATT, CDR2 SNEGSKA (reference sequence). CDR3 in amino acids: CSAIGQESSYEQYF. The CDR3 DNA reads TGCAGTGCTATTGGACAGGAAAGCTCCTACGAGCAGTACTTC.

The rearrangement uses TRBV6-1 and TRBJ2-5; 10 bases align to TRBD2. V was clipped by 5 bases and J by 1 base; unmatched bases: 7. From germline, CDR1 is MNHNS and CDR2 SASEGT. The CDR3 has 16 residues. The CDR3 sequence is CASSPIAGGIQETQYF. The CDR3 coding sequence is TGTGCCAGCAGTCCCATAGCGGGAGGAATCCAAGAGACCCAGTACTTC.

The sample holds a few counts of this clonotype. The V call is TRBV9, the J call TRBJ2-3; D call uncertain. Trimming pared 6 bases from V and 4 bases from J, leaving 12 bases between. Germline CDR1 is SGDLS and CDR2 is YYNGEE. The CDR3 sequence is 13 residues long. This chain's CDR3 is CASTDLPSDTQYF. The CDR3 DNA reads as TGTGCCAGCACAGACTTACCCTCAGATACGCAGTATTTT.

CDR3 DNA sequence: TGCGCCAGCGAGGACAGGGGGAACACCGGGGAGCTGTTTTTT. This gives the protein CASEDRGNTGELFF. The V and J genes are TRBV10-2 and TRBJ2-2, with 9 positions matching TRBD1. The V gene end was trimmed by 8 bases and the J gene end by 1 base; junction bases not matched to a gene: 2. Germline V gene lookup returns CDR1 WSHSY and CDR2 SAAADI. The CDR3 has 14 residues.

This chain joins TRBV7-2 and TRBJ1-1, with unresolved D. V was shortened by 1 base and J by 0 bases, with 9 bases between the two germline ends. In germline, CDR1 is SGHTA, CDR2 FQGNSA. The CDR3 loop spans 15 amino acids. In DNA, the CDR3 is TGTGCCAGCAGCTTAGTCGGAGCTATGAACACTGAAGCTTTCTTT. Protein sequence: CASSLVGAMNTEAFF.

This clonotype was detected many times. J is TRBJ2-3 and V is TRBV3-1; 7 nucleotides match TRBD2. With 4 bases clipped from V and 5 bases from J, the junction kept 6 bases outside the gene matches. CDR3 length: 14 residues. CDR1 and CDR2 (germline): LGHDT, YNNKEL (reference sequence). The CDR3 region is CASSPRLARDTQYF. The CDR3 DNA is TGTGCCAGCAGCCCCAGACTAGCTCGAGATACGCAGTATTTT.

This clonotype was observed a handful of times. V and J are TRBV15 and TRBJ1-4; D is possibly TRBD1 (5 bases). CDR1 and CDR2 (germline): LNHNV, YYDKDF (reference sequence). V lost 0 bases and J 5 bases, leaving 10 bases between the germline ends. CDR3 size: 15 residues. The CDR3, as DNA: TGTGCCACCAGCAGAGATAAGGCAGGGAATGAAAAACTGTTTTTT. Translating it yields CATSRDKAGNEKLFF.

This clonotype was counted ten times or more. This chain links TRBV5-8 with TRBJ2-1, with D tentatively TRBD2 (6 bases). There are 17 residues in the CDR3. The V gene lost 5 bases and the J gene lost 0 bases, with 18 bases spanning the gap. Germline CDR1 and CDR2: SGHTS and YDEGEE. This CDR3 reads CASRFAGTADSYNEQFF. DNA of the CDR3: TGTGCCAGCAGATTTGCCGGGACTGCGGACTCCTACAATGAGCAGTTCTTC. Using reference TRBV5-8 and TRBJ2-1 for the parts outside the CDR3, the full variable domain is EAGVTQSPTHLIKTRGQQATLRCSPISGHTSVYWYQQALGLGLQFLLWYDEGEERNRGNFPPRFSGRQFPNYSSELNVNALELEDSALYLCASRFAGTADSYNEQFFGPGTRLTVL.

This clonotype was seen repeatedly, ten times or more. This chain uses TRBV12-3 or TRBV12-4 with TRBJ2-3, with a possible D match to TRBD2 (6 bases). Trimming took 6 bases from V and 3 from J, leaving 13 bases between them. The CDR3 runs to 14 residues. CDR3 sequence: CASRGRLATDTQYF. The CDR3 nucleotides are TGTGCCAGCAGAGGAAGGCTAGCGACAGATACGCAGTATTTT.

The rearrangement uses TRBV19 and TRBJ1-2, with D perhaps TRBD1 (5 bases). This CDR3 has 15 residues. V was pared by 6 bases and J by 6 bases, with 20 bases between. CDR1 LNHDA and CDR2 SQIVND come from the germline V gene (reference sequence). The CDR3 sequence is CASRGLRTQRNGYTF. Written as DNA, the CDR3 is TGTGCCAGTAGGGGGTTAAGGACACAGAGAAATGGCTACACCTTC.

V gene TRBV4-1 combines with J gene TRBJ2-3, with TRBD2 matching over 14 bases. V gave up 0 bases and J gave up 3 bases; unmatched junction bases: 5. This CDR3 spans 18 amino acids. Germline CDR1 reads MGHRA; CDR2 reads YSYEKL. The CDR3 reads CASSQEGTSGGTTDTQYF. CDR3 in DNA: TGCGCCAGCAGCCAAGAAGGGACTAGCGGGGGAACGACAGATACGCAGTATTTT.

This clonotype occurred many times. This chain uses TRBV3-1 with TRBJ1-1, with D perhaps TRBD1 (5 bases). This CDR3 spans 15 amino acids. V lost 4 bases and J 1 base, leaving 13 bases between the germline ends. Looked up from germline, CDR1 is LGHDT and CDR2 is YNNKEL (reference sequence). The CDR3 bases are TGTGCCAGCAGCCGCCGGGACCGCGGGAACACTGAAGCTTTCTTT. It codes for CASSRRDRGNTEAFF. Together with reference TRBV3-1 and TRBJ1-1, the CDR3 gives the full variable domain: DTAVSQTPKYLVTQMGNDKSIKCEQNLGHDTMYWYKQDSKKFLKIMFSYNNKELIINETVPNRFSPKSPDKAHLNLHINSLELGDSAVYFCASSRRDRGNTEAFFGQGTRLTVV.

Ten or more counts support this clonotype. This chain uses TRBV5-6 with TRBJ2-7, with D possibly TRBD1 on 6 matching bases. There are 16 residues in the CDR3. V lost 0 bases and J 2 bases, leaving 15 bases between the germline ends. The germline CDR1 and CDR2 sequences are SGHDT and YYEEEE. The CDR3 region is CASSLVGAGVPYEQYF. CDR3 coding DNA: TGTGCCAGCAGCTTGGTCGGGGCAGGGGTCCCCTACGAGCAGTACTTC.

This CDR3 is CASNEVGGTQYF. CDR3 DNA sequence: TGTGCCAGCAACGAGGTTGGGGGGACCCAGTACTTC. The rearrangement links TRBV11-2 to TRBJ2-5; D tentatively reads TRBD1 or TRBD2 (5 bases each). CDR3 size: 12 residues. Per the germline V gene, CDR1 is SGHAT and CDR2 is FQNNGV. V gave up 7 bases and J gave up 7 bases, with 13 bases separating them.

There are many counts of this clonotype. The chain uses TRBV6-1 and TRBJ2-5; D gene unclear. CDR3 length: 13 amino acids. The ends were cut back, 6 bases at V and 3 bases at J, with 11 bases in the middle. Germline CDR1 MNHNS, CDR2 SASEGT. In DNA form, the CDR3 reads TGTGCCAGCAGAAAAGGAGAAAAAGAGACCCAGTACTTC. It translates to CASRKGEKETQYF.

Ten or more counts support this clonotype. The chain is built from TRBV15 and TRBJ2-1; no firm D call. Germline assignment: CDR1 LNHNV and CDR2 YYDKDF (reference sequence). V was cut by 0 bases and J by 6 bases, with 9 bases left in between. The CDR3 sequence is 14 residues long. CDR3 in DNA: TGTGCCACCAGCAGAGATAGTACGTTCAATGAGCAGTTCTTC. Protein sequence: CATSRDSTFNEQFF.

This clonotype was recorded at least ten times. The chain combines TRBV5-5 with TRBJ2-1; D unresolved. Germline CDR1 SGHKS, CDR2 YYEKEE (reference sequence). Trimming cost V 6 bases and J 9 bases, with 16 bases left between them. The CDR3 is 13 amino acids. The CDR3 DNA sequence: TGTGCCAGCAATACACTCGCTCCCAGTGAGCAGTTCTTC. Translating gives CASNTLAPSEQFF.

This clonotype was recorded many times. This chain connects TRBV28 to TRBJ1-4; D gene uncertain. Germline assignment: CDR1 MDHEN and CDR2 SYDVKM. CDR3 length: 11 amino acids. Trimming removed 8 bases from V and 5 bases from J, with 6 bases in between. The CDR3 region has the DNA TGTGCCAGCCGACGGAATGAAAAACTGTTTTTT. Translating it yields CASRRNEKLFF.